This T cell receptor beta chain was retrieved from a study of regulatory T cells in long-lasting Graves disease. General study findings and limits: Gene preferences differed: TRBV28, TRBJ1-2, TRBJ2-5 in persistent cases. TCR diversity in persistent Graves' patients was below that of newly diagnosed ones.

This sample's time point: newly diagnosed GD, antithyroid drugs for less than 3 months. After RNA was extracted from PBMCs, the TCR library was made from it. The CDR3 extends over 17 amino acids. In germline, CDR1 is SNHLY, CDR2 FYNNEI. V trimming: 5 bases; J trimming: 7 bases; junction bases outside the gene matches: 16. This clonotype appeared a few times. Its cognate antigen is unknown. Sequencing libraries for TCR beta were prepared with iRepertoire HTBI primers and Arm-PCR of CDR3 regions. Authors' data handling: Samples revealed roughly 60 TRBV and 14 TRBJ segments. Via MiXCR, TCRdb re-called the multiplex PCR reads, giving one row per CDR3 protein. For this entry, the V and J calls and clone size follow TCRdb and not the study's own pipeline. The data contain about 420,000 distinct CDR3 sequences, roughly 15% of them singletons. These data were also reused for a study on T cells in Graves' hyperthyroidism and ophthalmopathy. That work states: A model of 13 V-J pairs discriminated ophthalmopathy from stable hyperthyroidism.

V gene TRBV2 combines with J gene TRBJ1-5; 8 bases line up with TRBD1. The source of this sequence is a young woman with Graves disease. Sequenced here: peripheral blood mononuclear cells (PBMCs), sampled at new diagnosis, from a patient treated with antithyroid drugs. The CDR3 DNA sequence: TGTGCCAGCAGTACAGGGGGGGGTTTGAGATTCGGGCAGCCCCAGCATTTT. Translated, it gives CASSTGGGLRFGQPQHF.